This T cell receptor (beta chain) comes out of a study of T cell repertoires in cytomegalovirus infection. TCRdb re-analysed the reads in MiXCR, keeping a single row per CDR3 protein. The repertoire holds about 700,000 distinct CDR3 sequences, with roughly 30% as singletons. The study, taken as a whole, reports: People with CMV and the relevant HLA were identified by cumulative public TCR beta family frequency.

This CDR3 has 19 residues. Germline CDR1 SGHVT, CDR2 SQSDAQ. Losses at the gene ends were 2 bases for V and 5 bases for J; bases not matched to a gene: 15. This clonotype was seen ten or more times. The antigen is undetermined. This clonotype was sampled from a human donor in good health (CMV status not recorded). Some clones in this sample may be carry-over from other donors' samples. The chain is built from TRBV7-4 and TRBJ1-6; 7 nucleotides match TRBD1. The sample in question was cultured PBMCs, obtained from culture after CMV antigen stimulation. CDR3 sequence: CASSLMEGADQSNNSPLHF. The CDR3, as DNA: TGTGCCAGCAGCTTAATGGAGGGGGCCGACCAATCTAATAATTCACCCCTCCACTTT.